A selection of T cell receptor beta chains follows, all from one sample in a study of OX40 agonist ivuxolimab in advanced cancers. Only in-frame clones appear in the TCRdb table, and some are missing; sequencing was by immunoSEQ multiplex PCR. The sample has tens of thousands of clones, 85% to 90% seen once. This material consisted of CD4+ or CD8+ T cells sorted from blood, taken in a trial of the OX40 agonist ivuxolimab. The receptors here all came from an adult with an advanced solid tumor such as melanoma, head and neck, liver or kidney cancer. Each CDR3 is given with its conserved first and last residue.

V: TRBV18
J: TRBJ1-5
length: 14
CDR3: CASSGQGGGQPQHF

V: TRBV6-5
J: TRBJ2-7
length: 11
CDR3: CASRQLYEQYF

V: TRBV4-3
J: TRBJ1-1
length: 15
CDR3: CASSQDPEGYTEAFF

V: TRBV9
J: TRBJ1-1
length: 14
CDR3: CASSPPRGNTEAFF

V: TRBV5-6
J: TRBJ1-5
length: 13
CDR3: CASTREGGQPQHF

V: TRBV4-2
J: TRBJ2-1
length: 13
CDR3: CASSQDETNEQFF

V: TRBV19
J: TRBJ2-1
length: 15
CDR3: CASSETGDTYNEQFF

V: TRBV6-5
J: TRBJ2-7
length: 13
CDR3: CASSLRQPYEQYF

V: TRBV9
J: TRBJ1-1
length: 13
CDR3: CASSVEYRTEAFF

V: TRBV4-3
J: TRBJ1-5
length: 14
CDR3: CASSQDNSNQPQHF

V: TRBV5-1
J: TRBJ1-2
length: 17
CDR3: CASSLTGTAGSNYGYTF

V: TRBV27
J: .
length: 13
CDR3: CASSLRQGYEQYF

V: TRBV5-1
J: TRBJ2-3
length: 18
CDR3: CASTFVGVGDPSTDTQYF

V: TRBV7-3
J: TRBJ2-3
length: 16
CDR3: CASSLGSGNIADTQYF

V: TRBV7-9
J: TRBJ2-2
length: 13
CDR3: CASSLGLVGGLFF

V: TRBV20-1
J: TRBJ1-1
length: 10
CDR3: CSAGDTEAFF